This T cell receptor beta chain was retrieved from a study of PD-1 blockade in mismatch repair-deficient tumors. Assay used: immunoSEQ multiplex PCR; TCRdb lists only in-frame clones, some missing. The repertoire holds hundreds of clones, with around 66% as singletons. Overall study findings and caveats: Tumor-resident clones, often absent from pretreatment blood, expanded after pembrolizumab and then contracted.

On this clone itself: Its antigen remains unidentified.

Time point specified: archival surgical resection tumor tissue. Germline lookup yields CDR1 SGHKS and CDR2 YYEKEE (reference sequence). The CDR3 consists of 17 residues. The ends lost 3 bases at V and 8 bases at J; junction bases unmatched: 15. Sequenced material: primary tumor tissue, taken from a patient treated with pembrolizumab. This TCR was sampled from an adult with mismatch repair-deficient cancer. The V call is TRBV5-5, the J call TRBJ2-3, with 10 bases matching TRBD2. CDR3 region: CASSSPRTSGVSSTQYF. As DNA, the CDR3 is TGTGCCAGCAGCTCCCCAAGGACTAGCGGAGTCTCCTCTACGCAGTATTTT.